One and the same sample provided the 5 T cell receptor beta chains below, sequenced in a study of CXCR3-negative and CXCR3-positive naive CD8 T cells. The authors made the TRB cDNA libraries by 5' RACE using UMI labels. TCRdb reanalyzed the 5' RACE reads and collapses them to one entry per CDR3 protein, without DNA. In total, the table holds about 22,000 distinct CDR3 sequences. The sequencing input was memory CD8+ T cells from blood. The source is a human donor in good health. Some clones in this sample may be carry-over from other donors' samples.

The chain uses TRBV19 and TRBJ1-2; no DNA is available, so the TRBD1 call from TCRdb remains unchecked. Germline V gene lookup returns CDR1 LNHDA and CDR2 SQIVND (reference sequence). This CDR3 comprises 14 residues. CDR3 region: CASTPGHRVGGYTF.

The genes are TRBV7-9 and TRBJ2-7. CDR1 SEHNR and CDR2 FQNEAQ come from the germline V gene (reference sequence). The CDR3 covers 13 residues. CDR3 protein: CASSLDGIDEQYF.

The CDR3 loop is CASRVTDTQYF. J is TRBJ2-3 and V is TRBV7-9. The length of the CDR3 is 11 residues. Germline CDR1 and CDR2: SEHNR and FQNEAQ (reference sequence). Complete variable domain (other parts from reference TRBV7-9 and TRBJ2-3): DTGVSQNPRHKITKRGQNVTFRCDPISEHNRLYWYRQTLGQGPEFLTYFQNEAQLEKSRLLSDRFSAERPKGSFSTLEIQRTEQGDSAMYLCASRVTDTQYFGPGTRLTVL.

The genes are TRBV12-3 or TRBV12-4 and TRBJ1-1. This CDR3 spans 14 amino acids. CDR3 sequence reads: CASSLMDRNTEAFF.

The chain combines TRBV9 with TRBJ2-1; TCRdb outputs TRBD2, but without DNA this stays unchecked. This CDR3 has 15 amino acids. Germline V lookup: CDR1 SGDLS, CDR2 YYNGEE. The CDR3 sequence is CASSGLAGGPREQFF. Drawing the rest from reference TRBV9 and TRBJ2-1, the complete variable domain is DSGVTQTPKHLITATGQRVTLRCSPRSGDLSVYWYQQSLDQGLQFLIQYYNGEERAKGNILERFSAQQFPDLHSELNLSSLELGDSALYFCASSGLAGGPREQFFGPGTRLTVL.